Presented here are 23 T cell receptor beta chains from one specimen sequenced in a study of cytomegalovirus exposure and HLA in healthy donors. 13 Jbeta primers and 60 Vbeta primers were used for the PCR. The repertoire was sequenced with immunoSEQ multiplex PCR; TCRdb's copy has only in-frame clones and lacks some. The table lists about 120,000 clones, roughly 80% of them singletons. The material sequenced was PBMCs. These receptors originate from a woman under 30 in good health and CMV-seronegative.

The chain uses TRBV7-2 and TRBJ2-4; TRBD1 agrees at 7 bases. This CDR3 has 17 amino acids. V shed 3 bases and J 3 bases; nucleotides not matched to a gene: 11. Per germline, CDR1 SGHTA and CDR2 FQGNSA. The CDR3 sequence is CASSFDRQGSVKNIQYF. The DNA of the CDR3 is TGTGCCAGCAGCTTCGACCGACAGGGTAGTGTCAAAAACATTCAGTACTTC.

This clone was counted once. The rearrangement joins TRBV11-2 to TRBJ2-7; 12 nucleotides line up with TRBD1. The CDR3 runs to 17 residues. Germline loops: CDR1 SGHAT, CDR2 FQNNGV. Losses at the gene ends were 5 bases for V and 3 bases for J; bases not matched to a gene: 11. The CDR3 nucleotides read TGTGCCAGCAGCCCCAAAGCCGGGACAGGGGGCTTCTACGAGCAGTACTTC. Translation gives CASSPKAGTGGFYEQYF. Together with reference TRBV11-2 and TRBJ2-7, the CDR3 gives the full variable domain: EAGVAQSPRYKIIEKRQSVAFWCNPISGHATLYWYQQILGQGPKLLIQFQNNGVVDDSQLPKDRFSAERLKGVDSTLKIQPAKLEDSAVYLCASSPKAGTGGFYEQYFGPGTRLTVT.

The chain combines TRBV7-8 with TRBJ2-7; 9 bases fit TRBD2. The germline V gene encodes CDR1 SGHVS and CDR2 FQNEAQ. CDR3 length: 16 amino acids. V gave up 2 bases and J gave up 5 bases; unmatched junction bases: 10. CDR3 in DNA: TGTGCCAGCAGCTTATTAGCGGGAGACGTTAGCCACGAGCAGTACTTC. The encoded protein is CASSLLAGDVSHEQYF. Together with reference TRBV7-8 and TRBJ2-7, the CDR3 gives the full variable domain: GAGVSQSPRYKVAKRGQDVALRCDPISGHVSLFWYQQALGQGPEFLTYFQNEAQLDKSGLPSDRFFAERPEGSVSTLKIQRTQQEDSAVYLCASSLLAGDVSHEQYFGPGTRLTVT.

The CDR3 sequence is CASSALRGDTGELFF. In DNA, the CDR3 is TGTGCCAGCAGCGCACTCAGGGGGGACACCGGGGAGCTGTTTTTT. The chain uses TRBV7-7 and TRBJ2-2; perhaps TRBD1 as D (7 bases). Trimming cost V 5 bases and J 3 bases, with 13 bases left between them. Germline V gives CDR1 SSHAT, CDR2 FNYEAQ (reference sequence). The CDR3 has 15 amino acids. Based on the CDR3 plus reference TRBV7-7 and TRBJ2-2, the full variable domain is GAGVSQSPRYKVTKRGQDVTLRCDPISSHATLYWYQQALGQGPEFLTYFNYEAQPDKSGLPSDRFSAERPEGSISTLTIQRTEQRDSAMYRCASSALRGDTGELFFGEGSRLTVL.

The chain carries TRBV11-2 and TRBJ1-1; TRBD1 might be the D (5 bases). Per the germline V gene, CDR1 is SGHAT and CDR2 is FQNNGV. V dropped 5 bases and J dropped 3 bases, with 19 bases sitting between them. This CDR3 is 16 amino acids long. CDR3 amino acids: CASSGWELAGYTEAFF. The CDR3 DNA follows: TGTGCCAGCAGCGGATGGGAACTGGCAGGGTACACTGAAGCTTTCTTT.

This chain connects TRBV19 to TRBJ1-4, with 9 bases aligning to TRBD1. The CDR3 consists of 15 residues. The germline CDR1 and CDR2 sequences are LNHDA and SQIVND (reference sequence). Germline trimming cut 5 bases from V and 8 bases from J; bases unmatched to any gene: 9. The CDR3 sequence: CASSGTGLPREKLFF. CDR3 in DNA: TGTGCCAGTAGTGGGACAGGGCTGCCGCGGGAAAAACTGTTTTTT.

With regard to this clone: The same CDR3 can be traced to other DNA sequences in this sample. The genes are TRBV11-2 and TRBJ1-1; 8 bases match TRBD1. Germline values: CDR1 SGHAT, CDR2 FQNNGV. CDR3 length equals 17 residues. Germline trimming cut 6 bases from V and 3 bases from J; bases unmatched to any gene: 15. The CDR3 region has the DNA TGTGCCAGCAGGGGGAGGACAGGGAGAGGGTTGGACACTGAAGCTTTCTTT. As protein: CASRGRTGRGLDTEAFF. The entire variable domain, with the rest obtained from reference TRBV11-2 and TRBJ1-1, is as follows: EAGVAQSPRYKIIEKRQSVAFWCNPISGHATLYWYQQILGQGPKLLIQFQNNGVVDDSQLPKDRFSAERLKGVDSTLKIQPAKLEDSAVYLCASRGRTGRGLDTEAFFGQGTRLTVV.

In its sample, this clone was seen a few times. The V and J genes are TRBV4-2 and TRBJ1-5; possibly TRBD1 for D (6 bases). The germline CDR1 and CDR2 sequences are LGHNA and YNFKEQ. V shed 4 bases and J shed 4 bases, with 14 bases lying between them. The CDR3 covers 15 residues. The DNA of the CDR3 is TGTGCCAGCAGCCTCGGTGGGGGCGAGAATCAGCCCCAGCATTTT. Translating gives CASSLGGGENQPQHF.

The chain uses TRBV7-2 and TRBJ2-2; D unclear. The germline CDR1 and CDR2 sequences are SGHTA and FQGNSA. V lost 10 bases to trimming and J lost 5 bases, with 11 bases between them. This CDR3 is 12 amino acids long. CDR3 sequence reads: CATRTDTGELFF. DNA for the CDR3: TGTGCCACGCGAACAGATACCGGGGAGCTGTTTTTT.

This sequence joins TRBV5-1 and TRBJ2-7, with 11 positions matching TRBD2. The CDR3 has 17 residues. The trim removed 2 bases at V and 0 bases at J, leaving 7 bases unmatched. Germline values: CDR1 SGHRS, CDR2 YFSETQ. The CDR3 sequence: CASSFTSGGRSSYEQYF. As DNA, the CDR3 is TGCGCCAGCAGCTTCACTAGCGGGGGCCGAAGCTCCTACGAGCAGTACTTC.

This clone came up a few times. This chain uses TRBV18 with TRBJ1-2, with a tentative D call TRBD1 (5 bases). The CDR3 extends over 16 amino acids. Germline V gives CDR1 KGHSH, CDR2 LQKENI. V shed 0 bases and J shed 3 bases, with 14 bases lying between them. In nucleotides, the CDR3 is TGTGCCAGCTCACCACCGGAGTTCGGGGGGGACTATGGCTACACCTTC. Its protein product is CASSPPEFGGDYGYTF.

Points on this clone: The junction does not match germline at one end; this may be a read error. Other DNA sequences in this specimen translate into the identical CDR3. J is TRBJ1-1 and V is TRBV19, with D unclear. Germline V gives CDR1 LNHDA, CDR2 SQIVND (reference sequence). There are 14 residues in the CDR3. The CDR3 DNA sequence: TGTGCCAGTACGGATCGCCCCCAGACTGCTGAAGCCTTCTTT. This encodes CASTDRPQTAEAFF.

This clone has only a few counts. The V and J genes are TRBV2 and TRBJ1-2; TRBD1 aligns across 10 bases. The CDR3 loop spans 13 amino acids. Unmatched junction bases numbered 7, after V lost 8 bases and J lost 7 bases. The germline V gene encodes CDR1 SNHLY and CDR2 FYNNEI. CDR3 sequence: CASGRDRGIGYTF. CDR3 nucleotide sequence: TGTGCCAGCGGCCGGGACAGGGGAATTGGCTACACCTTC.

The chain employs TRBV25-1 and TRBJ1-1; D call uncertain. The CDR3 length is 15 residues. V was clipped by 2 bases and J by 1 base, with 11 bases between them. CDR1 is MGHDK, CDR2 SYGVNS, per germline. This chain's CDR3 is CASSETGLRNTEAFF. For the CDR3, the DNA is TGTGCCAGCAGTGAAACTGGACTCCGGAACACTGAAGCTTTCTTT.

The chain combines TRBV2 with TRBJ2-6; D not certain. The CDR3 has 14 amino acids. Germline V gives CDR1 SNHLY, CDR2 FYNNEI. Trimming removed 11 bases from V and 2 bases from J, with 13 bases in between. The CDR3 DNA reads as TGTGCCGGTTCCGAGAGGACTGGGGCCAACGTCCTGACTTTC. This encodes CAGSERTGANVLTF.

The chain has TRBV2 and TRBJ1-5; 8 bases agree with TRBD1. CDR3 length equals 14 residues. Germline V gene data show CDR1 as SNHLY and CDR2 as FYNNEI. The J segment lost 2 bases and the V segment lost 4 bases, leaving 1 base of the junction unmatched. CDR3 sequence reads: CASSAGGGNQPQHF. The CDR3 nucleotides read TGTGCCAGCAGTGCAGGGGGCGGCAATCAGCCCCAGCATTTT.

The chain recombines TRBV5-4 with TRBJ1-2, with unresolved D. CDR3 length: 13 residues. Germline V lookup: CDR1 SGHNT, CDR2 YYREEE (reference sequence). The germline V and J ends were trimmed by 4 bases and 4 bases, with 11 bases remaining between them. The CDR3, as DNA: TGTGCCAGCAGCACGCCGAGGAGCTATGGCTACACCTTC. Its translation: CASSTPRSYGYTF.

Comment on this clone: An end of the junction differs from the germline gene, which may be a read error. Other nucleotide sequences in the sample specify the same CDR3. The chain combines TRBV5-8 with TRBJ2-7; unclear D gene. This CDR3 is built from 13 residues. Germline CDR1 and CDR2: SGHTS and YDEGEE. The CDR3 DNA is TGTGCCAGCAGCGTAGACTTCTCCTACGAGCAGTACTTT. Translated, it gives CASSVDFSYEQYF.

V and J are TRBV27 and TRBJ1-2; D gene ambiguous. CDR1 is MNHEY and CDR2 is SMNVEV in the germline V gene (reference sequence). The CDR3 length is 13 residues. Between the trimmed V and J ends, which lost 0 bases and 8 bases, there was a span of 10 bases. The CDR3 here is CASSLSSRQGYTF. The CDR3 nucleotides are TGTGCCAGCAGTTTATCGAGCAGGCAAGGCTACACCTTC.

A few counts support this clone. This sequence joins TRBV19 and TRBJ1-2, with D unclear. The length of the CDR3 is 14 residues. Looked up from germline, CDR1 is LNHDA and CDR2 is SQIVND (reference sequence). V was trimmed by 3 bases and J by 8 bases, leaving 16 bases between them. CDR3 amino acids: CASSIAPRMWGYTF. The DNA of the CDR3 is TGTGCCAGTAGTATCGCCCCTAGGATGTGGGGCTACACCTTC.

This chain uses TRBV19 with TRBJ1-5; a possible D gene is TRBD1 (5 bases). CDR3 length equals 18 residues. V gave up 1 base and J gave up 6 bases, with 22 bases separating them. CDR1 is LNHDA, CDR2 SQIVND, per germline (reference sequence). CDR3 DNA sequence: TGTGCCAGTAGTATAGCCCACTACAGGCTACCTATGGGTCAGCCCCAGCATTTT. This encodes CASSIAHYRLPMGQPQHF.

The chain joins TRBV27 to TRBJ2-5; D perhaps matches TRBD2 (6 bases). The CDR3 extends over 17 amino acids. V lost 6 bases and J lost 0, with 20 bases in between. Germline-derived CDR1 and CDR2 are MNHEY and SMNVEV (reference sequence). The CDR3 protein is CASSPARDSRYQETQYF. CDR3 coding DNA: TGTGCCAGCAGCCCAGCCCGGGACTCCCGGTACCAAGAGACCCAGTACTTC.

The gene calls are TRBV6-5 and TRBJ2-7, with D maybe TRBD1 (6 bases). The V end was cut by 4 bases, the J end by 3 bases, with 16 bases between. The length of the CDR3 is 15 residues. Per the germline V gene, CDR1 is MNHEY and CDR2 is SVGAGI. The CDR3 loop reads CASSLLGAALYEQYF. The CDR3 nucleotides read TGTGCCAGCAGTTTACTGGGGGCCGCCCTCTACGAGCAGTACTTC.